These T cell receptor beta chains were read from a single sample in a study of beta chain features in type 1 diabetes. Some clones are missing from TCRdb's copy, which holds only in-frame ones; the method was immunoSEQ multiplex PCR. The table lists 900,000 or so clones, about 17% of them singletons. Sequenced input: naive CD4+ T cells from blood. These receptors were obtained from a woman aged 18-30 years in good health. Each CDR3 is given with its conserved first and last residue. Fields, in order: D gene, J gene, clone size, V gene, CDR3 protein, CDR3 DNA. The D gene is left open where the match is weak. Clone sizes are given selectively: once, few, many, or a class where the clone is expanded.

-	TRBJ2-3	-	TRBV5-5	CASSLSLDNPSSTDTQYF	TGTGCCAGCAGCTTGAGTTTGGACAACCCATCTAGCACAGATACGCAGTATTTT
-	TRBJ2-3	few	TRBV13	CASSSTGEEPVGTDTQYF	TGTGCCAGCAGCTCCACAGGGGAGGAGCCGGTCGGCACAGATACGCAGTATTTT
-	TRBJ2-1	many	TRBV21-1	CASSKGEDTEQFF	TGTGCCAGCAGCAAGGGGGAGGACACTGAGCAGTTCTTC
-	TRBJ1-5	-	TRBV7-2	CASSLDLQPQHF	TGTGCCAGCAGCTTGGACCTTCAGCCCCAGCATTTT
-	TRBJ2-5	-	TRBV6-5	CASSYSRLYQETQYF	TGTGCCAGCAGTTACTCCCGGTTGTACCAAGAGACCCAGTACTTC
-	TRBJ2-3	-	TRBV18	CASSPESTDTQYF	TGTGCCAGCTCCCCAGAAAGCACAGATACGCAGTATTTT
-	TRBJ2-5	-	TRBV28	CASGGRADGETQYF	TGTGCCAGCGGGGGACGGGCAGATGGAGAGACCCAGTACTTC
-	TRBJ2-1	-	TRBV7-9	CASSLGDRGVFF	TGTGCCAGCAGCTTAGGGGATCGCGGGGTGTTCTTC
TRBD1	TRBJ2-3	-	TRBV4-3	CASSGQGTDTQYF	TGCGCCAGCAGTGGACAGGGGACAGATACGCAGTATTTT
-	TRBJ1-1	few	TRBV19	CASNGRANTEAFF	TGTGCCAGTAACGGCAGGGCGAACACTGAAGCTTTCTTT
-	TRBJ2-5	-	TRBV4-3	CASSQARQYQETQYF	TGCGCCAGCAGCCAGGCACGACAGTACCAAGAGACCCAGTACTTC
TRBD1	TRBJ2-2	few	TRBV27	CASSLWDRSYTGELFF	TGTGCCAGCAGTTTATGGGACAGGAGTTACACCGGGGAGCTGTTTTTT
-	TRBJ2-3	few	TRBV6-5	CASSLSQPTDTQYF	TGTGCCAGCAGTTTAAGTCAACCCACAGATACGCAGTATTTT
TRBD2	TRBJ2-7	-	TRBV9	CASSARDYPSYEQYF	TGTGCCAGCAGCGCCCGGGACTACCCCTCCTACGAGCAGTACTTC
-	TRBJ2-5	few	TRBV4-2	CASSHPEARDRSQYF	TGTGCCAGCAGCCACCCCGAGGCACGTGATAGGTCCCAGTACTTC
-	TRBJ2-2	-	TRBV5-1	CASSLRNTNTGELFF	TGCGCCAGCAGCTTACGTAATACGAACACCGGGGAGCTGTTTTTT
TRBD2	TRBJ2-1	few	TRBV6-6	CASSTREGGYNEQFF	TGTGCCAGCAGTACTCGGGAGGGTGGGTACAATGAGCAGTTCTTC
-	TRBJ2-5	few	TRBV29-1	CSVGSGGTQYF	TGCAGCGTTGGGTCCGGAGGGACCCAGTACTTC
TRBD1	TRBJ2-2	-	TRBV29-1	CSVGRGHTGELFF	TGCAGCGTTGGAAGGGGGCACACCGGGGAGCTGTTTTTT
TRBD1	TRBJ1-2	few	TRBV7-9	CASSPDRGYGYTF	TGTGCCAGCAGCCCAGACAGGGGCTATGGCTACACCTTC
-	TRBJ2-5	-	TRBV11-2	CASNSGQETQYF	TGTGCCAGCAATAGCGGACAGGAGACCCAGTACTTC
-	TRBJ2-4	few	TRBV11-2	CASSSLKTSGPLKNIQYF	TGTGCCAGCAGCTCCTTAAAGACCTCCGGACCGCTTAAAAACATTCAGTACTTC
-	TRBJ2-6	few	TRBV6-5	CASSYSLGPGANVLTF	TGTGCCAGCAGTTACTCACTAGGGCCTGGGGCCAACGTCCTGACTTTC
TRBD2	TRBJ2-7	-	TRBV7-2	CASSLATSGNYEQYF	TGTGCCAGCAGCTTAGCGACTAGCGGGAACTACGAGCAGTACTTC
-	TRBJ2-1	few	TRBV29-1	CSVDRSGGFEQFF	TGCAGCGTTGACCGGTCGGGGGGCTTTGAGCAGTTCTTC
-	TRBJ2-5	-	TRBV5-1	CASSPSSGLQETQYF	TGCGCCAGCAGCCCAAGCAGCGGGCTCCAAGAGACCCAGTACTTC
-	TRBJ2-2	-	TRBV11-2	CASSLGRSGELFF	TGTGCCAGCAGCCTAGGGCGGTCCGGGGAGCTGTTTTTT
-	TRBJ2-3	few	TRBV7-3	CASSLTPQERDTQYF	TGTGCCAGCAGCTTAACGCCACAAGAGCGAGATACGCAGTATTTT
-	TRBJ2-3	-	TRBV11-2	CASASDTQYF	TGTGCCAGCGCGAGCGATACGCAGTATTTT
-	TRBJ2-7	-	TRBV4-2	CASSQGLLGGIPYEQYF	TGTGCCAGCAGCCAAGGGCTACTCGGCGGGATCCCCTACGAGCAGTACTTC
-	TRBJ2-5	few	TRBV2	CASSSWVGETQYF	TGTGCCAGCAGTTCCTGGGTCGGGGAGACCCAGTACTTC
-	TRBJ2-3	-	TRBV29-1	CSVTTRQAERTDTQYF	TGCAGCGTCACTACCAGACAGGCTGAACGCACAGATACGCAGTATTTT
-	TRBJ1-4	-	TRBV20-1	CSAIVNEKLFF	TGCAGTGCTATAGTCAATGAAAAACTGTTTTTT
TRBD2	TRBJ2-7	-	TRBV5-1	CASATSGRIYEQYF	TGCGCCAGCGCAACTAGCGGGAGAATCTACGAGCAGTACTTC
-	TRBJ2-3	few	TRBV19	CASKDWHPTDTQYF	TGTGCCAGTAAAGATTGGCACCCAACGGATACGCAGTATTTT
-	TRBJ1-1	-	TRBV6-5	CASWDFGPEAFF	TGTGCCAGCTGGGATTTCGGCCCTGAAGCTTTCTTT
TRBD1	TRBJ2-7	few	TRBV2	CASARDRNYEQYF	TGTGCCAGCGCCCGGGACAGGAACTACGAGCAGTACTTC
TRBD1	TRBJ2-1	few	TRBV4-3	CASSPDRGRLNEQFF	TGCGCCAGCAGCCCTGACAGGGGGCGCTTGAATGAGCAGTTCTTC
-	TRBJ2-1	few	TRBV6-6	CASTTLGDNEQFF	TGTGCCAGCACCACGCTGGGTGACAATGAGCAGTTCTTC
-	TRBJ1-4	-	TRBV19	CASSIVPGTMKKLFF	TGTGCCAGTAGTATAGTTCCAGGGACGATGAAGAAACTGTTTTTT
-	TRBJ2-6	few	TRBV13	CASSLSMMRASSGANVLTF	TGTGCCAGCAGCTTATCTATGATGCGGGCCAGCTCTGGGGCCAACGTCCTGACTTTC
TRBD1	TRBJ2-6	-	TRBV10-3	CAIKGTGSTGANVLTF	TGTGCCATCAAGGGGACAGGGTCGACTGGGGCCAACGTCCTGACTTTC